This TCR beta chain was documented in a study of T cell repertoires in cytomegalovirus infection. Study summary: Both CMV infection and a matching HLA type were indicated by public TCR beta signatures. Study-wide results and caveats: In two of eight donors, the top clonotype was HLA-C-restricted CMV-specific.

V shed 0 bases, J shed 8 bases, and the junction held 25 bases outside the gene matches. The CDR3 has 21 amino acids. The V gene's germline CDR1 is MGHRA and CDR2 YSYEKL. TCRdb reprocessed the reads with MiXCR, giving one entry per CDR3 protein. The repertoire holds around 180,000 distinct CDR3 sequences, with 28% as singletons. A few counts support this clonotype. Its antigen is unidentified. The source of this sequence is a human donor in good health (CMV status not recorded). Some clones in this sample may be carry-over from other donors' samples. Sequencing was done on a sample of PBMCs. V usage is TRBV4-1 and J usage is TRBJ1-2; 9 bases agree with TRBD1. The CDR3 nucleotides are TGCGCCAGCAGCCAAGAACAAAGGGTAGCCCTAGACAGGGGGTCGATGGGAGGCTACACCTTC. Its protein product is CASSQEQRVALDRGSMGGYTF.